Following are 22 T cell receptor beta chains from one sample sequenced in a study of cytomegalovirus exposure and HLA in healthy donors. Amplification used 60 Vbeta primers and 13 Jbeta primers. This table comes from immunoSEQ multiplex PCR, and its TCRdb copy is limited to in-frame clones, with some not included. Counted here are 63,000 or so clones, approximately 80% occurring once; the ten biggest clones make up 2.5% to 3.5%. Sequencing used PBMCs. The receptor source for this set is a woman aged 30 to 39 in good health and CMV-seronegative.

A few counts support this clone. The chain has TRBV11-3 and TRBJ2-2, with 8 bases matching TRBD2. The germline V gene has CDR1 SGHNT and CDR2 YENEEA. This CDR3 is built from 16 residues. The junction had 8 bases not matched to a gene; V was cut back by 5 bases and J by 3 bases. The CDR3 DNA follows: TGTGCCAGCAGCCAACGAGGCGGGGGGCACACCGGGGAGCTGTTTTTT. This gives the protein CASSQRGGGHTGELFF.

This chain's CDR3 is CASSPGTGYGYTF. CDR3 DNA sequence: TGTGCCAGTAGTCCTGGGACAGGGTATGGCTACACCTTC. The chain combines TRBV19 with TRBJ1-2; TRBD1 aligns across 9 bases. The CDR3 consists of 13 residues. In germline, CDR1 is LNHDA, CDR2 SQIVND (reference sequence). With V trimmed by 5 bases and J by 5 bases, 3 bases remained unmatched.

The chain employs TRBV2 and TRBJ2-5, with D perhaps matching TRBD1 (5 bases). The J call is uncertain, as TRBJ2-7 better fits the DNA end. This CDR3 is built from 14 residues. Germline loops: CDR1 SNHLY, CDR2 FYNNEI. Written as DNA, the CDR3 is TGTGCCAGCAGTGAGCTTAGGGGTTCCCACGAGCAGTACTTC. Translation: CASSELRGSHEQYF.

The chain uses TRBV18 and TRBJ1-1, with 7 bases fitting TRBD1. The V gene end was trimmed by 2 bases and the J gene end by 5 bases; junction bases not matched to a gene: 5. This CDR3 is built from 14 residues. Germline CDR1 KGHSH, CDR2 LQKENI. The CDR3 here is CASSPRGPETEAFF. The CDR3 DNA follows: TGTGCCAGCTCACCAAGGGGGCCGGAGACTGAAGCTTTCTTT.

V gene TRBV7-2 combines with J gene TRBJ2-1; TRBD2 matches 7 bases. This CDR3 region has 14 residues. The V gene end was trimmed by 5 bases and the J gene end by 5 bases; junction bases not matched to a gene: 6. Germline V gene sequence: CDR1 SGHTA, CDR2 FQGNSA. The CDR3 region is CASSGRLANNEQFF. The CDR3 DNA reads TGTGCCAGCAGCGGTAGACTAGCCAACAATGAGCAGTTCTTC.

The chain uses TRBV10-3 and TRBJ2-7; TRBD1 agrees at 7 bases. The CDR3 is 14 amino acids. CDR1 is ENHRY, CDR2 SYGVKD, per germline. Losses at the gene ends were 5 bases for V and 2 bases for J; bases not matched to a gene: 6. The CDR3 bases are TGTGCCATCAGTAACGGGACAGTTGCCTACGAGCAGTACTTC. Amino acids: CAISNGTVAYEQYF.

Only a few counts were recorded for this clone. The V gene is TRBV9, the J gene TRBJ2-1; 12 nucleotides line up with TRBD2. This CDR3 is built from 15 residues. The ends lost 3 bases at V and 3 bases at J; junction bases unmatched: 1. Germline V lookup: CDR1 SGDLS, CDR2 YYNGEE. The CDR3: CASSAGLAGYNEQFF. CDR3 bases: TGTGCCAGCAGCGCGGGACTAGCGGGCTACAATGAGCAGTTCTTC. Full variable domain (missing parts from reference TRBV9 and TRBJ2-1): DSGVTQTPKHLITATGQRVTLRCSPRSGDLSVYWYQQSLDQGLQFLIQYYNGEERAKGNILERFSAQQFPDLHSELNLSSLELGDSALYFCASSAGLAGYNEQFFGPGTRLTVL.

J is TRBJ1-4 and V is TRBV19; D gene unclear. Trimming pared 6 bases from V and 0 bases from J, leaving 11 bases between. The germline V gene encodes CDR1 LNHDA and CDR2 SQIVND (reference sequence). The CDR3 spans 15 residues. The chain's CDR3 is CASSPTPATNEKLFF. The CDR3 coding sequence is TGTGCCAGTAGCCCGACTCCCGCAACTAATGAAAAACTGTTTTTT. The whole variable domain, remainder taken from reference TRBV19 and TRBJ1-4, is DGGITQSPKYLFRKEGQNVTLSCEQNLNHDAMYWYRQDPGQGLRLIYYSQIVNDFQKGDIAEGYSVSREKKESFPLTVTSAQKNPTAFYLCASSPTPATNEKLFFGSGTQLSVL.

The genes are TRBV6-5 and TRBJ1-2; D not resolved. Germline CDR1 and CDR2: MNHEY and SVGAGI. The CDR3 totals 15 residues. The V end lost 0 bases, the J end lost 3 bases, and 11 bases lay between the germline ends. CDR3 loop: CASSYSSLSYYGYTF. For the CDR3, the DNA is TGTGCCAGCAGTTACTCGTCCCTCAGTTACTATGGCTACACCTTC.

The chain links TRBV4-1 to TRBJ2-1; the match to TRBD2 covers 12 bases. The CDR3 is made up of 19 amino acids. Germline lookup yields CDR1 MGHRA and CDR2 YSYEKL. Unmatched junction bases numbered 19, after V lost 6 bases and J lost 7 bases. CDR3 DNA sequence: TGCGCCAGCAGTCACGAAGTGCTAGCGGGGGGGCTAAACGAGAATGAGCAGTTCTTC. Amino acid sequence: CASSHEVLAGGLNENEQFF.

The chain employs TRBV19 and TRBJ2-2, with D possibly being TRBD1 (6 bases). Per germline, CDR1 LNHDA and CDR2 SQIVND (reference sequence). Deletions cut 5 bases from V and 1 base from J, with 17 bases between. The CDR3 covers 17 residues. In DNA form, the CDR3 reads TGTGCCAGTAGTTGGGGGCGGAGAACCTTGAACACCGGGGAGCTGTTTTTT. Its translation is CASSWGRRTLNTGELFF.

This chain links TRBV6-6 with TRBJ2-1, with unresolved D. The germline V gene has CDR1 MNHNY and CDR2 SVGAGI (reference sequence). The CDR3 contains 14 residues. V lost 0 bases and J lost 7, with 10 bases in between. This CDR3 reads CASSYSQESNEQFF. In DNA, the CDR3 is TGTGCCAGCAGTTACTCTCAGGAATCGAATGAGCAGTTCTTC.

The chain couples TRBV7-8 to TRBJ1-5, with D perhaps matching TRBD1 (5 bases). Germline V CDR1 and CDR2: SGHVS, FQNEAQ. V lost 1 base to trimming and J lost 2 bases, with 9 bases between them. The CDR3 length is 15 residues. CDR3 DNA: TGTGCCAGCAGCTTAGGAGGAGGGGGCAATCAGCCCCAGCATTTT. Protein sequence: CASSLGGGGNQPQHF.

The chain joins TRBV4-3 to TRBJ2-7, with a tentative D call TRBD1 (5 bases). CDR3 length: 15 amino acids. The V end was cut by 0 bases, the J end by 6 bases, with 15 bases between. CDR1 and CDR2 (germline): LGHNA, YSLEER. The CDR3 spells CASSQDSGWGGEQYF. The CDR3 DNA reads TGCGCCAGCAGCCAAGATTCGGGTTGGGGCGGCGAGCAGTACTTC.

The CDR3 is CASSVGTGETYEQYF. The CDR3 DNA follows: TGCGCCAGCAGTGTTGGGACAGGTGAGACCTACGAGCAGTACTTC. The rearrangement links TRBV10-1 to TRBJ2-7; 8 positions match TRBD1. The J segment lost 2 bases and the V segment lost 4 bases, leaving 7 bases of the junction unmatched. Per the germline V gene, CDR1 is WNHNN and CDR2 is SYGVQD (reference sequence). CDR3 size: 15 residues.

CDR3 loop: CASSQVVLAGGPDTQYF. In nucleotides, the CDR3 is TGCGCCAGCAGCCAAGTAGTACTAGCGGGGGGCCCAGATACGCAGTATTTT. V gene TRBV4-1 combines with J gene TRBJ2-3, with 12 positions matching TRBD2. Trimming cost V 1 base and J 4 bases; bases outside gene matches: 6. Germline CDR1 and CDR2: MGHRA and YSYEKL. The CDR3 covers 17 residues.

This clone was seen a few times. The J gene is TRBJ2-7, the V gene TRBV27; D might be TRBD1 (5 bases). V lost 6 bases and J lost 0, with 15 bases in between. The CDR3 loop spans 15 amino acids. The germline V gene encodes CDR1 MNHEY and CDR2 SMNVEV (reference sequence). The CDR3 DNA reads TGTGCCAGCAGCAAGACAGCCGACTTCTCCTACGAGCAGTACGTC. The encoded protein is CASSKTADFSYEQYV.

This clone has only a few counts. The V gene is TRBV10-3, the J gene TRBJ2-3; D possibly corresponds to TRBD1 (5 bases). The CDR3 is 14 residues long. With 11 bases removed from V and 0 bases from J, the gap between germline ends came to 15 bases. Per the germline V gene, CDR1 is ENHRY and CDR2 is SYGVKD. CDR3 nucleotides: TGTGCCTCCTGGCCAGGGCCTAGCACAGATACGCAGTATTTT. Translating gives CASWPGPSTDTQYF.

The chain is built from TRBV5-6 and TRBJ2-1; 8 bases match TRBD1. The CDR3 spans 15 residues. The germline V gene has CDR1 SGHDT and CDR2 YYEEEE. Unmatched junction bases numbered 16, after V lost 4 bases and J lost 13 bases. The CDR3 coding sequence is TGTGCCAGCAGCCGGCGTTCGTTGACTGGACAGGGCCAGTTCTTC. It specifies CASSRRSLTGQGQFF.

DNA of the CDR3: TGTGCCAGCAGCTCGGTACAGGCTTCCTCCTACGAGCAGTACTTC. Amino acid sequence: CASSSVQASSYEQYF. V usage is TRBV7-8 and J usage is TRBJ2-7, with a weak D call TRBD1 (5 bases). Trimming removed 4 bases from V and 0 bases from J, with 13 bases in between. The CDR3 has 15 residues. Germline CDR1 and CDR2: SGHVS and FQNEAQ.

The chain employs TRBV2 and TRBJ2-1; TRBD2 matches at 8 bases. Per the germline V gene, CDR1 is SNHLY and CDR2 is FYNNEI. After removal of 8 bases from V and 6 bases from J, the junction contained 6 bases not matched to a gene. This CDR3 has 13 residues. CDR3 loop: CASETSEGNEQFF. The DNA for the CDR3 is TGTGCCAGCGAGACTAGCGAAGGCAATGAGCAGTTCTTC.

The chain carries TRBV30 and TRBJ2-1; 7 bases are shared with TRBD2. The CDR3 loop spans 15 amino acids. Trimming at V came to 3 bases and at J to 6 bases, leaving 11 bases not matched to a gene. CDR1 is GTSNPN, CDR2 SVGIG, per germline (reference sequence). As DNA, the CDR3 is TGTGCCTGGAGGGAGCCTAGCGGAACCCTCAATGAGCAGTTCTTC. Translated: CAWREPSGTLNEQFF. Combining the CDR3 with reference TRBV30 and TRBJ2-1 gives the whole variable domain SQTIHQWPATLVQPVGSPLSLECTVEGTSNPNLYWYRQAAGRGLQLLFYSVGIGQISSEVPQNLSASRPQDRQFILSSKKLLLSDSGFYLCAWREPSGTLNEQFFGPGTRLTVL.